The 25 T cell receptor beta chains listed next were all sequenced from one sample in a study of blood T cells in healthy people across ages. Combining a sample-barcoded 5' primer with a J-beta primer mix, a second PCR ran for 7 to 11 cycles. A single record per CDR3 protein comes from TCRdb applying MiXCR to the 5' RACE reads. The sample lists about 970,000 distinct CDR3 sequences, 45% to 60% occurring once. Source material: blood. Every receptor here comes from an older woman in good health.

The genes are TRBV5-1 and TRBJ2-7; 8 bases are a match to TRBD1. Germline trimming cut 7 bases from V and 3 bases from J; bases unmatched to any gene: 12. The length of the CDR3 is 15 residues. Germline loops: CDR1 SGHRS, CDR2 YFSETQ. CDR3 loop: CASSAMTGDFYEQYF. In DNA, the CDR3 is TGCGCCAGCTCAGCGATGACAGGGGATTTCTACGAGCAGTACTTC.

The chain is built from TRBV12-3 or TRBV12-4 and TRBJ1-3; the D is unclear. With 2 bases removed from V and 4 bases from J, the gap between germline ends came to 3 bases. This CDR3 has 12 amino acids. CDR3: CASSLQGNTIYF. In nucleotides, the CDR3 is TGTGCCAGCAGTTTACAGGGAAACACCATATATTTT.

The chain joins TRBV7-2 to TRBJ1-2, with D unresolved. The CDR3 is 15 amino acids. V lost 1 base to trimming and J lost 5 bases, with 14 bases between them. Per the germline V gene, CDR1 is SGHTA and CDR2 is FQGNSA. As DNA, the CDR3 is TGTGCCAGCAGCTTAGGTCATGGAGGGTGGTATGGCTACACCTTC. Amino acid sequence: CASSLGHGGWYGYTF.

The rearrangement uses TRBV27 and TRBJ2-5; D unresolved. Trimming pared 2 bases from V and 5 bases from J, leaving 12 bases between. CDR3 length equals 14 residues. Germline V gene lookup returns CDR1 MNHEY and CDR2 SMNVEV (reference sequence). CDR3 coding DNA: TGTGCCAGCAGTTTACTCAGCGCAATCGAGACCCAGTACTTC. Translation: CASSLLSAIETQYF.

The table lists this clonotype with a few counts. The chain employs TRBV9 and TRBJ2-2; no clear D. Trimming stripped 4 bases from V and 0 bases from J, with 13 bases between. CDR1 SGDLS and CDR2 YYNGEE come from the germline V gene. CDR3 size: 16 residues. The CDR3 here is CASSTRLKSNTGELFF. The CDR3, as DNA: TGTGCCAGCAGCACCCGACTGAAATCGAACACCGGGGAGCTGTTTTTT.

This sequence joins TRBV12-3 or TRBV12-4 and TRBJ2-1, with a tentative D call TRBD2 (5 bases). Deletions cut 3 bases from V and 1 base from J, with 10 bases between. The CDR3 spans 15 residues. DNA of the CDR3: TGTGCCAGCAGTTTTGGTAGCGAGTCCTACAATGAGCAGTTCTTC. Its protein product is CASSFGSESYNEQFF.

V gene TRBV7-3 combines with J gene TRBJ2-1, with 10 nucleotides matching TRBD2. J gave up 5 bases and V 5 bases, and 3 bases lay outside the gene matches. CDR1 SGHTA and CDR2 FQGTGA come from the germline V gene. The CDR3 spans 14 residues. CDR3 sequence: CASSGLADNNEQFF. In DNA form, the CDR3 reads TGTGCCAGCAGCGGACTAGCGGACAACAATGAGCAGTTCTTC.

V usage is TRBV27 and J usage is TRBJ2-3; 13 bases agree with TRBD2. V gave up 4 bases and J gave up 6 bases; unmatched junction bases: 7. Germline V gene sequence: CDR1 MNHEY, CDR2 SMNVEV (reference sequence). This CDR3 is 16 amino acids long. The CDR3 nucleotides read TGTGCCAGCAGTTCTCCGGGACTAGCGGGATTGGATACGCAGTATTTT. It specifies CASSSPGLAGLDTQYF.

The CDR3 DNA reads TGCGCCAGCAGCTTGAAAATGAGCTCCTACAATGAGCAGTTCTTC. This gives the protein CASSLKMSSYNEQFF. The chain uses TRBV5-1 and TRBJ2-1; D gene ambiguous. Germline CDR1 is SGHRS and CDR2 is YFSETQ. Deletions cut 1 base from V and 0 bases from J, with 8 bases between. The CDR3 has 15 amino acids.

The genes are TRBV7-9 and TRBJ2-7; 10 nucleotides match TRBD1. The V segment lost 5 bases and the J segment 6 bases; nucleotides outside the gene matches: 10. This CDR3 region has 15 residues. Germline-derived CDR1 and CDR2 are SEHNR and FQNEAQ (reference sequence). In DNA, the CDR3 is TGTGCCAGCAGCCTCACCGGGACAGGGGCATTCGAGCAGTACTTC. It encodes CASSLTGTGAFEQYF.

Concerning this clonotype: The junction departs from the called germline gene at one end, perhaps through a read error. J is TRBJ2-3 and V is TRBV27; D is ambiguous. Germline CDR1 reads MNHEY; CDR2 reads SMNVEV (reference sequence). There are 13 residues in the CDR3. The CDR3 DNA follows: TGTGCCAGCAATTTACGGGTGGTAGATACGCAGTATTTT. This encodes CASNLRVVDTQYF.

This clonotype showed up just once. The rearrangement joins TRBV6-1 to TRBJ2-7; TRBD2 aligns across 9 bases. Trimming removed 1 base from V and 2 bases from J; junction bases left unmatched: 9. This CDR3 is built from 17 residues. Germline assignment: CDR1 MNHNS and CDR2 SASEGT. CDR3 in amino acids: CASSEESLTSGAYEQYF. CDR3 in DNA: TGTGCCAGCAGTGAAGAGTCCCTGACTAGCGGAGCCTACGAGCAGTACTTC.

Comment on this clonotype: One end of the junction varies from germline; a read error may be responsible. The J gene is TRBJ2-4, the V gene TRBV20-1; possibly TRBD1 for D (5 bases). The germline V gene encodes CDR1 DFQATT and CDR2 SNEGSKA (reference sequence). This CDR3 is built from 14 residues. CDR3 in DNA: TGCAGTGCTCAATCGACAGCTTCCAAAAACATTCGGTACTTC. This codes for CSAQSTASKNIRYF.

This chain connects TRBV28 to TRBJ1-2, with D unclear. This CDR3 comprises 11 residues. The germline CDR1 and CDR2 sequences are MDHEN and SYDVKM. V was pared by 10 bases and J by 7 bases, with 13 bases between. Here the CDR3 reads CATFGGFGYTF. CDR3 coding DNA: TGTGCCACATTTGGCGGTTTTGGCTACACCTTC.

V and J are TRBV12-3 or TRBV12-4 and TRBJ2-3; 9 nucleotides line up with TRBD2. Germline trimming cut 7 bases from V and 5 bases from J; bases unmatched to any gene: 10. This CDR3 has 15 residues. The CDR3 is CASTSGGRGIDTQYF. Written as DNA, the CDR3 is TGTGCCAGCACCTCCGGCGGGAGGGGAATAGATACGCAGTATTTT.

A single count supports this clonotype. V gene TRBV18 combines with J gene TRBJ1-4; D perhaps matches TRBD1 (6 bases). The CDR3 extends over 16 amino acids. V gave up 5 bases and J gave up 4 bases, with 17 bases separating them. Germline V CDR1 and CDR2: KGHSH, LQKENI. The CDR3 reads CASSTQGWKLNEKLFF. The CDR3 coding sequence is TGTGCCAGCTCAACACAGGGTTGGAAACTTAATGAAAAACTGTTTTTT.

The chain combines TRBV20-1 with TRBJ1-2; D is unresolved. Per germline, CDR1 DFQATT and CDR2 SNEGSKA (reference sequence). Trimming shortened V by 2 bases and J by 8 bases, and 12 bases separated the two germline ends. The CDR3 loop spans 12 amino acids. This chain's CDR3 is CSARRVRWGYTF. The CDR3 nucleotides read TGCAGTGCTAGACGTGTACGTTGGGGCTACACCTTC.

The CDR3 sequence: CSVGRGDEQFF. The CDR3, as DNA: TGCAGCGTTGGGCGCGGGGATGAGCAGTTCTTC. V is TRBV29-1 and J is TRBJ2-1, with D possibly being TRBD2 (6 bases). The CDR3 is 11 amino acids. Looked up from germline, CDR1 is SQVTM and CDR2 is ANQGSEA. Trimming shortened V by 4 bases and J by 8 bases, and 9 bases separated the two germline ends.

The sample holds a few counts of this clonotype. The CDR3 loop is CSVGLAGVSEGPYF. Written as DNA, the CDR3 is TGCAGTGTTGGACTAGCGGGAGTCTCGGAAGGTCCGTACTTC. V and J are TRBV20-1 and TRBJ2-7; 13 bases are shared with TRBD2. The CDR3 loop spans 14 amino acids. The J segment lost 12 bases and the V segment lost 7 bases, leaving 15 bases of the junction unmatched. From germline, CDR1 is DFQATT and CDR2 SNEGSKA (reference sequence).

This clonotype was picked up a small number of times. The chain recombines TRBV6-5 with TRBJ2-7; no definite D call. The CDR3 runs to 13 residues. Germline V gene data show CDR1 as MNHEY and CDR2 as SVGAGI. The V and J ends lost 2 bases and 2 bases respectively, with 7 bases between them. The CDR3 spells CASSYGGTYEQYF. The CDR3 coding sequence is TGTGCCAGCAGTTACGGCGGTACCTACGAGCAGTACTTC.

The chain employs TRBV6-6 and TRBJ2-1; D unclear. The CDR3 covers 15 residues. CDR1 is MNHNY and CDR2 is SVGAGI in the germline V gene (reference sequence). V lost 3 bases and J 3 bases, leaving 12 bases between the germline ends. CDR3 in amino acids: CASSYKTSLYNEQFF. For the CDR3, the DNA is TGTGCCAGCAGTTATAAGACTTCCCTCTACAATGAGCAGTTCTTC.

A remark on this clonotype: At one boundary the junction diverges from the germline segment, which might be a read error. The rearrangement uses TRBV4-1 and TRBJ2-3; D could derive from TRBD1 or TRBD2 (6 bases each). Germline CDR1 MGHRA, CDR2 YSYEKL. The length of the CDR3 is 15 residues. CDR3 in amino acids: CASSQAPPGADTRYF. The CDR3 region has the DNA TGCGCCAGCAGCCAAGCCCCCCCGGGGGCGGATACGCGGTATTTT.

The chain couples TRBV6-1 to TRBJ2-1; 15 bases fit TRBD2. With V trimmed by 6 bases and J by 4 bases, 10 bases remained unmatched. This CDR3 is built from 18 residues. Per the germline V gene, CDR1 is MNHNS and CDR2 is SASEGT. DNA of the CDR3: TGTGCCAGCAGCACAAGCGGACTAGCGGGAGGGGGTTACAATGAGCAGTTCTTC. It specifies CASSTSGLAGGGYNEQFF.

The chain recombines TRBV7-8 with TRBJ2-4; D perhaps matches TRBD1 (6 bases). This CDR3 contains 14 residues. V lost 1 base and J 9 bases, leaving 13 bases between the germline ends. Germline CDR1 and CDR2: SGHVS and FQNEAQ. The CDR3 here is CASSLELGGFIQYF. DNA of the CDR3: TGTGCCAGCAGCTTAGAACTAGGGGGATTCATTCAGTACTTC.

The rearrangement links TRBV7-2 to TRBJ2-7; D unclear. The germline CDR1 and CDR2 sequences are SGHTA and FQGNSA. The CDR3 is made up of 14 amino acids. The V gene lost 1 base and the J gene lost 2 bases, with 9 bases spanning the gap. CDR3 protein: CASSLEGTTYEQYF. The CDR3 DNA is TGTGCCAGCAGCTTAGAAGGAACGACCTACGAGCAGTACTTC.